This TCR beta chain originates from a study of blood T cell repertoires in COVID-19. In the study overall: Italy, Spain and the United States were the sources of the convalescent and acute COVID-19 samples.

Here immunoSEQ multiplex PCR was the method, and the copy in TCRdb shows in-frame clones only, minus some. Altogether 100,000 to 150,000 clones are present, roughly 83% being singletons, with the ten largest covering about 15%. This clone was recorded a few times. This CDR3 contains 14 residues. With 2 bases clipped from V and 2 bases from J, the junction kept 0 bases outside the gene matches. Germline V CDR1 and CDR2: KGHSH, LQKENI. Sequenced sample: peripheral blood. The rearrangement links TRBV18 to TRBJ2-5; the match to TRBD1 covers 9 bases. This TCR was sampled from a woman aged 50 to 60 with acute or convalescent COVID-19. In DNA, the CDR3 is TGTGCCAGCTCACCAGGGACAGGGCAAGAGACCCAGTACTTC. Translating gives CASSPGTGQETQYF.